Reported below is one TCR beta chain. Its specificity is unknown. The sample comes from a study of cytomegalovirus exposure and HLA in healthy donors. Overall study context: An early data release held approximately 85 million unique TCRs from HLA-typed donors.

Study outcomes and limitations: Presence/absence analyses assumed roughly uniform sequencing depth across donors. There were a few CMV-associated chains whose specificity for CMV antigens was confirmed in vitro. Reportedly, a later analysis found an Asian-associated ancestry cluster had fewer N-insertions than the approximately 670-donor mean.

In the PCR, 60 Vbeta and 13 Jbeta primers were used. The table came from immunoSEQ multiplex PCR; TCRdb's copy has only in-frame clones and leaves some out. Among 210,000 or so clones, around four fifths were seen once, and the ten largest hold over 0.5%. The CDR3 spans 18 residues. Trimming left V 5 bases short and J 2 bases short, with 24 bases between. CDR1 SGHVS and CDR2 FNYEAQ come from the germline V gene. The rearrangement joins TRBV7-6 to TRBJ1-1; the D gene is possibly TRBD1 (6 bases). This TCR derives from a woman between 40 and 50 years old in good health and CMV-seronegative. Sequenced sample: PBMCs. The DNA of the CDR3 is TGTGCCAGCAGCCCTTGGGGGGGACATAGTATCCTAAACACTGAAGCTTTCTTT. Protein product: CASSPWGGHSILNTEAFF.